The present T cell receptor (beta chain) was sequenced within a study of radiotherapy plus CTLA-4 blockade in lung cancer. Broader study findings: Reported findings show early blood T cell clone dynamics, with interferon-beta, best predicted response. In blood, after radiotherapy plus ipilimumab, tumor-derived TCR clones expanded.

Profiling relied on immunoSEQ multiplex PCR, and the TCRdb table lists in-frame clones only, not all of them. The sample has 50,000 or so clones, about 88% seen once. Notes on this clone: Its specificity is unknown.

Germline-derived CDR1 and CDR2 are LNHDA and SQIVND (reference sequence). The CDR3 is 13 residues long. Trimming removed 2 bases from V and 5 bases from J, with 9 bases in between. V is TRBV19 and J is TRBJ2-5, with D tentatively TRBD2 (5 bases). This clonotype originated in a human donor with non-small cell lung cancer whose response to radiotherapy plus ipilimumab could not be evaluated. Sequencing used peripheral blood, obtained from a patient treated with radiotherapy plus ipilimumab. The DNA of the CDR3 is TGTGCCAGTAGTATAAACCGCGGGGAGACCCAGTACTTC. Translated, it gives CASSINRGETQYF.